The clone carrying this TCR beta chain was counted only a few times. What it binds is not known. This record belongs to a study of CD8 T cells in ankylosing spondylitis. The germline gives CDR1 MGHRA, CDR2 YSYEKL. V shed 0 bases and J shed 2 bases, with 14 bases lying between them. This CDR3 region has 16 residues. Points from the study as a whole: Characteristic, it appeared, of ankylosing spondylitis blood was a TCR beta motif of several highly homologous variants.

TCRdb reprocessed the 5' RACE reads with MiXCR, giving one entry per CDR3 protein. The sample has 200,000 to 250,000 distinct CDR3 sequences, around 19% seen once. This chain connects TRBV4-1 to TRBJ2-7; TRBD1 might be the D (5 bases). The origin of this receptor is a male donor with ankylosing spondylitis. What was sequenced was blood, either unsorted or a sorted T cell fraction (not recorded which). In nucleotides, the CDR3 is TGCGCCAGCAGCCAAGATTTCTTGGTCAGGGCCTACGAGCAGTACTTC. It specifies CASSQDFLVRAYEQYF.